The TCR beta chain under discussion was sequenced for a study of blood T cell repertoires in COVID-19. Study at large: Nucleic acid was either cDNA or gDNA, and it came from T cells, B-cell-depleted T cells, or PBMCs.

TCRdb's table, derived via immunoSEQ multiplex PCR, lists solely in-frame clones and lacks some. Counted here are 65,000 to 75,000 clones, roughly three quarters occurring once; the ten biggest clones make up approximately 12%. V dropped 1 base and J dropped 0 bases, with 18 bases sitting between them. The germline CDR1 and CDR2 sequences are LGHNA and YSLEER. The CDR3 is 18 amino acids. The V gene is TRBV4-3, the J gene TRBJ1-2; D perhaps matches TRBD1 (6 bases). Sequencing was carried out using peripheral blood. This receptor was obtained from a human donor in a cohort sampled during active COVID-19. CDR3: CASSQALIGQRANYGYTF. CDR3 sequence (DNA): TGCGCCAGCAGCCAAGCGTTAATCGGACAGAGAGCTAACTATGGCTACACCTTC.